Here is one TCR beta chain with its context. Per germline, CDR1 SGHRS and CDR2 YFSETQ. Between the trimmed V and J ends, which lost 0 bases and 9 bases, there was a span of 16 bases. The CDR3 has 15 residues. TCRdb re-analysed the RT-PCR reads in MiXCR, keeping a single row per CDR3 protein. This sample has roughly 880,000 distinct CDR3 sequences, with roughly 18% found just once. The data were taken from a study of patients and donors after allogeneic stem cell transplantation. Material for sequencing was blood, either unsorted or a sorted T cell fraction (not recorded which). The sequence came from a human donor who was either an allogeneic HSCT recipient or a stem cell or donor lymphocyte infusion donor (not recorded which). It is not recorded whose cells these are; they may come from a transplant donor. V gene TRBV5-1 combines with J gene TRBJ2-1; TRBD2 is a possible D gene (6 bases). The CDR3 protein is CASSLETEGLSEQFF. CDR3 nucleotide sequence: TGCGCCAGCAGCTTGGAGACGGAGGGGCTGAGTGAGCAGTTCTTC.